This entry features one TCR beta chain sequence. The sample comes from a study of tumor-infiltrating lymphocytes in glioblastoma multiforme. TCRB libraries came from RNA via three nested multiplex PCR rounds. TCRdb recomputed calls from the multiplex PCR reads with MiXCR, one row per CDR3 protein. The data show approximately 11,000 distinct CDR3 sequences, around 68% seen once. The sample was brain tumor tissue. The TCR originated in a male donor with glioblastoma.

CDR3 region: CASSLDSVYEQYF. The CDR3 DNA follows: TGTGCCAGCAGCTTAGATTCGGTCTACGAGCAGTACTTC. The V call is TRBV11-2, the J call TRBJ2-7; no definite D call. Germline CDR1 SGHAT, CDR2 FQNNGV. V lost 0 bases to trimming and J lost 3 bases, with 6 bases between them. The CDR3 is made up of 13 amino acids.